This TCR beta chain was identified in a study of human T cells and chemical hapten exposure. Study overall: Patients received weekly diphenylcyclopropenone doses to the scalp throughout the approximately 24-week study.

The CDR3 runs to 16 residues. The V and J ends lost 4 bases and 5 bases, in that order; junction bases with no gene match: 12. Germline V gene data show CDR1 as MGHDK and CDR2 as SYGVNS. Unique molecular identifiers were linked by the library to individual cDNA molecules. Original processing notes: Samples held a median of 95,638 TCRs, range roughly 20,000–700,000. TCRdb itself ran the RACE reads through MiXCR, one entry per CDR3 protein. What appears here as the V and J calls and clone size reflects TCRdb's work, not the paper's. The data show roughly 380,000 distinct CDR3 sequences, about 6% seen once. As for time point: patch test 2, 6 weeks after DPC sensitization. Sample treatment: therapeutic diphenylcyclopropenone sensitization with weekly scalp DPC.

The material sequenced was whole blood, taken in connection with sensitization to the hapten diphenylcyclopropenone (DPC). The rearrangement links TRBV25-1 to TRBJ2-7; 9 nucleotides match TRBD1. The sequence came from a woman under 30 with alopecia areata. Some clones in this sample may be carry-over from other donors' samples. The CDR3 loop reads CASSVPGTGFRNEQYF. DNA for the CDR3: TGTGCCAGCAGTGTACCCGGGACAGGGTTTCGGAACGAGCAGTACTTC.